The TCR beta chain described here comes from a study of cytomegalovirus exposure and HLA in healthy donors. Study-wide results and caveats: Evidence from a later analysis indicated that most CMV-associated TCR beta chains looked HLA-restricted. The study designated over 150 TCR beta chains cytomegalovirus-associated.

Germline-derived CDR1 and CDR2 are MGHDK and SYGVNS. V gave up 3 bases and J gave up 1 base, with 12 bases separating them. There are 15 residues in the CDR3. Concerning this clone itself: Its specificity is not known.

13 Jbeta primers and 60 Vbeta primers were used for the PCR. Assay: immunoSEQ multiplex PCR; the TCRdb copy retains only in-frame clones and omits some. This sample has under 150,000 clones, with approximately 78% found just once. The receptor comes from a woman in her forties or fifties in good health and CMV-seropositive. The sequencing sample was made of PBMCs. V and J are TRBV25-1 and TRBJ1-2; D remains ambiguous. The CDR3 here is CASSDPRRVNYGYTF. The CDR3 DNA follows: TGTGCCAGCAGTGACCCCCGTCGGGTTAACTATGGCTACACCTTC.